A selection of T cell receptor beta chains follows, all from one sample in a study of cytomegalovirus exposure and HLA in healthy donors. Sequencing was performed with immunoSEQ multiplex PCR; in TCRdb, only in-frame clones are kept and a portion is missing. The table shows around 97,000 clones, with around 61% occurring only once. The sample taken for sequencing was PBMCs. Receptor source: a woman aged 45-59 years in good health and CMV-seronegative. The CDR3 runs from the conserved cysteine through the conserved F or W. A D gene is named only where the DNA matches it firmly. Not every row has a clone size; where given, it reads once, few, many or a size class.

d_call: TRBD2; j_call: TRBJ2-3; clone_size: few; v_call: TRBV27; cdr3_nt: TGTGCCAGCAGTTTGTCAGCGGGGGTAACAGATACGCAGTATTTT; cdr3_aa: CASSLSAGVTDTQYF
d_call: TRBD2; j_call: TRBJ2-1; clone_size: NA; v_call: TRBV7-9; cdr3_nt: TGTGCCAGCAGCTCGACCGGGACTAGGTGGTTCTTC; cdr3_aa: CASSSTGTRWFF
d_call: TRBD1; j_call: TRBJ1-2; clone_size: NA; v_call: TRBV4-1; cdr3_nt: TGCGCCAGCAGCCACCCCTCCAGGGGGAACTATGGCTACACCTTC; cdr3_aa: CASSHPSRGNYGYTF
d_call: NA; j_call: TRBJ1-5; clone_size: NA; v_call: TRBV19; cdr3_nt: TGTGCCAGTAGTAAGAGGGGGGGTGGCCAGCCCCAGCATTTT; cdr3_aa: CASSKRGGGQPQHF
d_call: NA; j_call: TRBJ1-5; clone_size: few; v_call: TRBV5-8; cdr3_nt: TGTGCCAGCAGTCAGGGTGAGGAGCAGCCCCAGCATTTT; cdr3_aa: CASSQGEEQPQHF
d_call: NA; j_call: TRBJ2-7; clone_size: once; v_call: TRBV2; cdr3_nt: TGTGCCAGCAGTTTGAACACCAGGGGCGAGCAGTACTTC; cdr3_aa: CASSLNTRGEQYF
d_call: NA; j_call: TRBJ1-4; clone_size: few; v_call: TRBV6-1; cdr3_nt: TGTGCCAGCAGTGACTTCTACAGGGAGCCTAATGAAAAACTGTTTTTT; cdr3_aa: CASSDFYREPNEKLFF
d_call: TRBD1; j_call: TRBJ2-3; clone_size: NA; v_call: TRBV4-3; cdr3_nt: TGCGCCAGCAGCCAGGGGACAGCACACACAGATACGCAGTATTTT; cdr3_aa: CASSQGTAHTDTQYF
d_call: TRBD1; j_call: TRBJ1-5; clone_size: NA; v_call: TRBV6-1; cdr3_nt: TGTGCCAGCAGTGAACTGTCCCGGGACAGGGGGCTTGGCAATCAGCCCCAGCATTTT; cdr3_aa: CASSELSRDRGLGNQPQHF
d_call: NA; j_call: TRBJ2-7; clone_size: NA; v_call: TRBV19; cdr3_nt: TGTGCCAGTAGTATCCAGACAGGTCCCTACGAGCAGTACTTC; cdr3_aa: CASSIQTGPYEQYF
d_call: NA; j_call: TRBJ1-4; clone_size: NA; v_call: TRBV27; cdr3_nt: TGTGCCAGCAGAGCCTCGGGGATGGTTGGTGAAAAACTGTTTTTT; cdr3_aa: CASRASGMVGEKLFF
d_call: NA; j_call: TRBJ2-2; clone_size: NA; v_call: TRBV7-8; cdr3_nt: TGTGCCAGCAGCTTAGGCCGTAGAGAGAACACCGGGGAGCTGTTTTTT; cdr3_aa: CASSLGRRENTGELFF
d_call: NA; j_call: TRBJ2-1; clone_size: once; v_call: TRBV2; cdr3_nt: TGTGCCAGCGGACTACGCAATGAGCAGTTCTTC; cdr3_aa: CASGLRNEQFF
d_call: TRBD2; j_call: TRBJ2-1; clone_size: once; v_call: TRBV9; cdr3_nt: TGTGCCAGCAGCCAAGGGCTAGCGGCCTACAATGAGCAGTTCTTC; cdr3_aa: CASSQGLAAYNEQFF
d_call: NA; j_call: TRBJ2-1; clone_size: NA; v_call: TRBV9; cdr3_nt: TGTGCCAGCAGCGTCTTAAACAATGAGCAGTTCTTC; cdr3_aa: CASSVLNNEQFF
d_call: TRBD1; j_call: TRBJ2-7; clone_size: NA; v_call: TRBV7-9; cdr3_nt: TGTGCCAGCAGCACCCGGGACAGGGAATACGAGCAGTACTTC; cdr3_aa: CASSTRDREYEQYF
d_call: NA; j_call: TRBJ1-1; clone_size: NA; v_call: TRBV7-9; cdr3_nt: TGTGCCAGCAGCTTCACAGGGACGGCTGAAGCTTTCTTT; cdr3_aa: CASSFTGTAEAFF
d_call: NA; j_call: TRBJ2-7; clone_size: NA; v_call: TRBV7-2; cdr3_nt: TGTGCCAGCAGCTTAGCCCAGGCGGGGGCGGGAGCGGATTACGAGCAGTACTTC; cdr3_aa: CASSLAQAGAGADYEQYF
d_call: TRBD2; j_call: TRBJ2-1; clone_size: NA; v_call: TRBV19; cdr3_nt: TGTGCCAGTAGTGTCCCGGCGACTAGCGGGAGCGTAAGGGCCTACAATGAGCAGTTCTTC; cdr3_aa: CASSVPATSGSVRAYNEQFF